A single sample gave rise to the 9 T cell receptor beta chains below, sequenced in a study of T cells in women clearing cervical HPV infection. Measured with immunoSEQ multiplex PCR; TCRdb has only the in-frame clones, and not every one. The sample table sets out 42,000 or so clones. The sample taken for sequencing was blood buffy coat. All receptors derive from a woman aged 18-70 years with a cervical HPV16 infection that either progressed to CIN3+ or cleared (not recorded which).

Worth noting for this clone: The missing CDR3 end, 3 residues past where the read stops, is filled in from the germline J gene. The chain links TRBV10-1 to TRBJ2-1; 9 bases agree with TRBD2. V shed 5 bases, J shed 3 bases, and the junction held 8 bases outside the gene matches. Germline V gene lookup returns CDR1 WNHNN and CDR2 SYGVQD (reference sequence). The CDR3 loop spans 16 amino acids. The CDR3 here is CASSIAGAVIYNEQFF. Incomplete CDR3 DNA: TGCGCCAGCAGTATAGCGGGGGCAGTGATCTACAATGAG.

The CDR3 DNA, read in part, is TGCGCCAGCAGCCCCGCCCGGGGGGCAGGGGACACTGAA. Amino acids: CASSPARGAGDTE. Given in full, the CDR3 is CASSPARGAGDTEAFF. The V and J genes are TRBV5-1 and TRBJ1-1, with a tentative D call TRBD1 (6 bases). Coverage ceases 3 residues before the CDR3 finishes, and the germline J gene fills in the end. The V and J ends lost 4 bases and 3 bases respectively, with 19 bases between them. The CDR3 contains 16 residues. Germline V lookup: CDR1 SGHRS, CDR2 YFSETQ.

About this clone itself: The observed sequence ends 3 residues before the CDR3 terminus, with the missing tail filled in from the germline J gene. The chain carries TRBV11-3 and TRBJ2-5, with a tentative D call TRBD1 (6 bases). Germline V gives CDR1 SGHNT, CDR2 YENEEA. V lost 4 bases and J lost 1, with 10 bases in between. The CDR3 contains 14 residues. The CDR3 is CASSSRTAQETQYF. The covered CDR3 bases are TGTGCCAGCAGCTCCCGGACAGCCCAAGAGACC.

To note about this clone: The read halts 3 residues ahead of the CDR3 end, with the missing end drawn from the germline J gene. V usage is TRBV2 and J usage is TRBJ1-1; 8 bases match TRBD1. The CDR3 contains 15 residues. V lost 5 bases and J lost 3; bases outside the gene matches: 8. Germline V gene sequence: CDR1 SNHLY, CDR2 FYNNEI. The CDR3 DNA, read in part, is TGTGCCAGCAGTAGTCAGGGGGCGGGGGACACTGAA. It is translated as CASSSQGAGDTE. The entire CDR3 protein is CASSSQGAGDTEAFF.

Concerning this clone itself: The CDR3 end falls 3 residues outside the read, so it is completed with the germline J gene. The genes are TRBV7-9 and TRBJ2-2; TRBD1 matches 9 bases. V gave up 4 bases and J gave up 7 bases; unmatched junction bases: 7. The CDR3 sequence is 15 residues long. From germline, CDR1 is SEHNR and CDR2 FQNEAQ (reference sequence). CDR3 DNA, as far as it was read: TGTGCCAGCAGCTGGGGACAGGGTCGGGACGGGGAG. This codes for CASSWGQGRDGE. The complete CDR3 protein is CASSWGQGRDGELFF.

A note on this clone: The read falls 3 residues short of the CDR3 end, and the missing part is taken from the germline J gene. This rearrangement joins TRBV19 to TRBJ2-4; weak D call: TRBD2 (7 bases). Trimming removed 3 bases from V and 1 base from J, with 13 bases in between. The CDR3 loop spans 16 amino acids. The germline gives CDR1 LNHDA, CDR2 SQIVND (reference sequence). CDR3 amino acids: CASSMAGAGAKNIQYF. The sequenced part of the CDR3 DNA is TGTGCCAGTAGTATGGCGGGGGCCGGTGCCAAAAACATT.

About this clone: The CDR3 end lies 3 residues beyond the end of the read and is filled in from the germline J gene. The chain uses TRBV7-6 and TRBJ2-3; TRBD2 matches at 8 bases. CDR3 length: 18 residues. The V segment lost 1 base and the J segment 0 bases; nucleotides outside the gene matches: 9. Germline V gene data show CDR1 as SGHVS and CDR2 as FNYEAQ. Partial CDR3 DNA: TGTGCCAGCAGCTTAGGTGTTAGCGGGGAGACTAGCACAGATACG. Protein product: CASSLGVSGETSTDT. The entire CDR3 protein is CASSLGVSGETSTDTQYF.

Comment on this clone: The sequence runs out 3 residues before the end of the CDR3; the remainder is reconstructed from the germline J gene. The chain links TRBV4-2 to TRBJ2-2, with 12 bases that match TRBD2. This CDR3 is 16 amino acids long. With 3 bases clipped from V and 6 bases from J, the junction kept 5 bases outside the gene matches. Per the germline V gene, CDR1 is LGHNA and CDR2 is YNFKEQ. CDR3 sequence: CASSHRTSGDAGELFF. Incomplete CDR3 DNA: TGTGCCAGCAGCCATAGGACTAGCGGGGATGCCGGGGAG.

Comments on this clone: The CDR3 is cut off 3 residues early in the read; its end comes from the germline J gene. The V and J genes are TRBV19 and TRBJ1-5; 9 bases map to TRBD1. V was clipped by 4 bases and J by 6 bases; unmatched bases: 7. There are 15 residues in the CDR3. The germline V gene has CDR1 LNHDA and CDR2 SQIVND (reference sequence). The CDR3 bases that were read are TGTGCCAGTAGTACCACAGGGGGCGGGGGTCAGCCC. It translates to CASSTTGGGGQP. In full, the CDR3 is CASSTTGGGGQPQHF.